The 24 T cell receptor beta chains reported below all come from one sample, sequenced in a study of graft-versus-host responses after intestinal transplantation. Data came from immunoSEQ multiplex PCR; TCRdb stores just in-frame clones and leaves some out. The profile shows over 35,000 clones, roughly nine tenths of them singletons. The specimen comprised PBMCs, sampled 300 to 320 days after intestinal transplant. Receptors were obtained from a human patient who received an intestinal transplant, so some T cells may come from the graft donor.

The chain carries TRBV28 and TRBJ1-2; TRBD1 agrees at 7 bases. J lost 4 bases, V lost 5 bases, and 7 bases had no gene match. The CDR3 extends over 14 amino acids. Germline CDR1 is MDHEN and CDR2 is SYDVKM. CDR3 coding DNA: TGTGCCAGCAGTACACCGGGGACAGCCTATGGCTACACCTTC. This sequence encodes CASSTPGTAYGYTF.

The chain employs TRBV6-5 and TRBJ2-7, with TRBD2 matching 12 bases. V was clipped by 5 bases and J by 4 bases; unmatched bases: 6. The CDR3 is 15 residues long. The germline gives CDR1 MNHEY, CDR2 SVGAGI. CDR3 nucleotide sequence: TGTGCCAGCAGTCTAGCGGGAGGGCCCCGGTACGAGCAGTACTTC. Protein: CASSLAGGPRYEQYF.

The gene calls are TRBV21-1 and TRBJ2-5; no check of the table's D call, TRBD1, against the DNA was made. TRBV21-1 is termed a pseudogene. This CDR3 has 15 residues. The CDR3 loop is CASSLRTGSQETQYF. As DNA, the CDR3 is TGTGCCAGCAGTCTCAGGACAGGCAGCCAAGAGACCCAGTACTTC.

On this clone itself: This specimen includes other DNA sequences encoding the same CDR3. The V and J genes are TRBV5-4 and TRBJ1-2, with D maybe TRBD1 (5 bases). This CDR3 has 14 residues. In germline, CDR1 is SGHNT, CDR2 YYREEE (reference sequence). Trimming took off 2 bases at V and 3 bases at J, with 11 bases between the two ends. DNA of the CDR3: TGTGCCAGCAGCTTCCAAGGGGCGGACTATGGCTACACCTTC. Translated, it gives CASSFQGADYGYTF.

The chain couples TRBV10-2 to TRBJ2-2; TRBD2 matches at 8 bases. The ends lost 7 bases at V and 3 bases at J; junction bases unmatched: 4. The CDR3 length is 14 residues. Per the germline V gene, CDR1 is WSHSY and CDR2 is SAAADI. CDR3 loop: CASTWRGDTGELFF. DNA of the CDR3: TGCGCCAGCACTTGGCGGGGGGACACCGGGGAGCTGTTTTTT.

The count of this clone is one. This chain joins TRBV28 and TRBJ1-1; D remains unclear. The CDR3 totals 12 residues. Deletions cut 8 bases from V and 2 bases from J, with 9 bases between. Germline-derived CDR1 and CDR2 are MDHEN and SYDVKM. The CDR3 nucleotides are TGTGCCAGCTTACAGCCCAACACTGAAGCTTTCTTT. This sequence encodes CASLQPNTEAFF.

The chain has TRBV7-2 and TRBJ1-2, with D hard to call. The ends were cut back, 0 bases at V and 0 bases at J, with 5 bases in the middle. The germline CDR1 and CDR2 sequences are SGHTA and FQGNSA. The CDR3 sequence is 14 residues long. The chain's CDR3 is CASSLARANYGYTF. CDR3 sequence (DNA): TGTGCCAGCAGCTTAGCGCGGGCTAACTATGGCTACACCTTC.

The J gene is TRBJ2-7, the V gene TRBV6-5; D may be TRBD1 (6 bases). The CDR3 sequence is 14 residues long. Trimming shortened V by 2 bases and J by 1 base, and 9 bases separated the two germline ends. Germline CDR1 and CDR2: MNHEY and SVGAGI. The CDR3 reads CASSYPQGSYEQYF. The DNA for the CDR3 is TGTGCCAGCAGTTACCCACAGGGATCCTACGAGCAGTACTTC.

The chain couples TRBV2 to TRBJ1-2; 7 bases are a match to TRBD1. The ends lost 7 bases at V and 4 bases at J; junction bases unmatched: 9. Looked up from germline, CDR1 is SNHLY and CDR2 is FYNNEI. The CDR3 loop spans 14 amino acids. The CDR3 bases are TGTGCCAGCATAGGGACAGCGAGACCCTATGGCTACACCTTC. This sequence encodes CASIGTARPYGYTF.

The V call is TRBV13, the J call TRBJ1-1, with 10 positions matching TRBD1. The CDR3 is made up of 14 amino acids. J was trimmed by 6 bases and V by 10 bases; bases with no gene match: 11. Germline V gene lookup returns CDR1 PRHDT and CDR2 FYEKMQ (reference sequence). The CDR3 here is CANRQGAGGSEAFF. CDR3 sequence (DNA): TGTGCCAACCGACAGGGGGCAGGGGGATCTGAAGCTTTCTTT.

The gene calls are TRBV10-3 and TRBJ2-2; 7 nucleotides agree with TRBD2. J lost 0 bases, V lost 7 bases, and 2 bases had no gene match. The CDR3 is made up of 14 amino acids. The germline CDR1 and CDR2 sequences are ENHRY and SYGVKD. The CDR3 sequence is CAITAGANTGELFF. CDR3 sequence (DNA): TGTGCCATCACGGCGGGAGCGAACACCGGGGAGCTGTTTTTT.

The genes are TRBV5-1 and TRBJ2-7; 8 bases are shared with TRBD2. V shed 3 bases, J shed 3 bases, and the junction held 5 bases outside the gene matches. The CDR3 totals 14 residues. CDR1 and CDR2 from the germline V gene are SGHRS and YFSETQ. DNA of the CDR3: TGCGCCAGCAGCTCTTGGAGCGGGGGCTACGAGCAGTACTTC. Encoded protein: CASSSWSGGYEQYF.

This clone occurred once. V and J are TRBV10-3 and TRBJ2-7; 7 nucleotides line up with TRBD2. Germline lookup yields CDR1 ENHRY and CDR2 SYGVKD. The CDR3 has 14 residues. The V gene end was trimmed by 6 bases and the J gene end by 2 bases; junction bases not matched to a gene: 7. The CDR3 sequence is CAIRGGMTTYEQYF. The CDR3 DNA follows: TGTGCCATCAGGGGGGGGATGACGACCTACGAGCAGTACTTC.

The CDR3 nucleotides read TGTGCCAGCAGCATCACTAGCGAGTACTCCTACAATGAGCAGTTCTTC. Translating gives CASSITSEYSYNEQFF. V is TRBV9 and J is TRBJ2-1, with 7 nucleotides matching TRBD2. V was pared by 4 bases and J by 0 bases, with 7 bases of the junction left unmatched. The germline V gene has CDR1 SGDLS and CDR2 YYNGEE. This CDR3 region has 16 residues.

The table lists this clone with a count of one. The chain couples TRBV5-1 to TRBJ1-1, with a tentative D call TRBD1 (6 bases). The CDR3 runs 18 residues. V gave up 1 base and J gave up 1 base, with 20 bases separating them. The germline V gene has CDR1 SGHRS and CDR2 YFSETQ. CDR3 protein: CASSLSRKNVDRNTEAFF. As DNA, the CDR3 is TGCGCCAGCAGCTTGTCGAGAAAAAACGTGGACAGGAACACTGAAGCTTTCTTT.

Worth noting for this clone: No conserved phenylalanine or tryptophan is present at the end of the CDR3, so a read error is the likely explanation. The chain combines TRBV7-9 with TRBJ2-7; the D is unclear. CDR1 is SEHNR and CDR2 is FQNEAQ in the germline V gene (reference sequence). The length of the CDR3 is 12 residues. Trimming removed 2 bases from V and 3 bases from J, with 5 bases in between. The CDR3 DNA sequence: TGTGCCAGCAGCTTAACTGACTACGAGCAGTACCTC. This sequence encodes CASSLTDYEQYL.

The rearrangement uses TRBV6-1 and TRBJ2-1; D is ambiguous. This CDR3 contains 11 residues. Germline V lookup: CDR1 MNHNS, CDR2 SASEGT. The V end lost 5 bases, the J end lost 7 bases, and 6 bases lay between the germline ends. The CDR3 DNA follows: TGTGCCAGCAGTCAACTTAATGAGCAGTTCTTC. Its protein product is CASSQLNEQFF.

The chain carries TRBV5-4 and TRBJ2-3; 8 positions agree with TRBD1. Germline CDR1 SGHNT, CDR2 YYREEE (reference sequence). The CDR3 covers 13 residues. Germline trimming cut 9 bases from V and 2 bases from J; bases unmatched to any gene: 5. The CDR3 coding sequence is TGTGCCACGAGACAGGGGCTCACAGATACGCAGTATTTT. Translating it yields CATRQGLTDTQYF.

The CDR3 is CASSRGTDIDQPQHF. In DNA form, the CDR3 reads TGTGCCAGCAGCCGAGGGACAGACATAGATCAGCCCCAGCATTTT. This sequence joins TRBV7-9 and TRBJ1-5; TRBD1 matches at 7 bases. CDR3 length: 15 amino acids. Germline V lookup: CDR1 SEHNR, CDR2 FQNEAQ (reference sequence). J was trimmed by 5 bases and V by 5 bases; bases with no gene match: 9.

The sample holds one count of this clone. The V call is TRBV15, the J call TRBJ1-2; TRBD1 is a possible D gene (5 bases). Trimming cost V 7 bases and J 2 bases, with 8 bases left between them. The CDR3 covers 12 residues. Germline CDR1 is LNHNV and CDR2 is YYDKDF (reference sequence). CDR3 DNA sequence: TGTGCCACCAACCAGGGAAACTATGGCTACACCTTC. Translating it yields CATNQGNYGYTF.

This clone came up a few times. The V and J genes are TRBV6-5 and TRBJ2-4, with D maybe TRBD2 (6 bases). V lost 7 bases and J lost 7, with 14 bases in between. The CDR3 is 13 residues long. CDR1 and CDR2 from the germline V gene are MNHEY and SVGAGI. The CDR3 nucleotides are TGTGCCAGCACCACGGCAGGGAGGAACATTCAGTACTTC. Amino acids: CASTTAGRNIQYF.

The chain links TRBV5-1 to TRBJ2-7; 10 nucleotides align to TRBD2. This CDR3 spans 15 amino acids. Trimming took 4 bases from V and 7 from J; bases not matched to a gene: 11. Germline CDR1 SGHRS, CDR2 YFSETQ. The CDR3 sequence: CASSTSGRDWGEQYF. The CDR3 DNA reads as TGCGCCAGCAGCACGAGCGGGAGGGACTGGGGGGAGCAGTACTTC.

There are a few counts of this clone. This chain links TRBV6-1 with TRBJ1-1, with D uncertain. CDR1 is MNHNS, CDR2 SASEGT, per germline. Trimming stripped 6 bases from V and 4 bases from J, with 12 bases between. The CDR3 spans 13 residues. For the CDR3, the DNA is TGTGCCAGCAGGTCCCCCTCAGGCACTGAAGCTTTCTTT. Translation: CASRSPSGTEAFF.

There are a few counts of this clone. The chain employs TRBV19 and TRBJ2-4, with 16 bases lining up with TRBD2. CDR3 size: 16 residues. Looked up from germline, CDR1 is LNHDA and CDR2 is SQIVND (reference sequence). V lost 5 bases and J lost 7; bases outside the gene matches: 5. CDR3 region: CASSAPGLAGGNIQYF. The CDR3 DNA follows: TGTGCCAGTAGTGCCCCGGGACTAGCGGGAGGGAACATTCAGTACTTC.